This T cell receptor beta chain was profiled in a study of response to subunit inactivated influenza vaccine. Whole-study results and caveats: Authors suggested each seasonal influenza vaccination recruits few new T cells.

A few counts support this clonotype. The antigen is unknown. From the RT-PCR reads, TCRdb called clonotypes with MiXCR, one entry per CDR3 protein. The sample carries 500,000 to 750,000 distinct CDR3 sequences, 14% recorded once. V lost 2 bases to trimming and J lost 3 bases, with 12 bases between them. This CDR3 spans 15 amino acids. Germline-derived CDR1 and CDR2 are SGDLS and YYNGEE. The sequencing here drew on PBMCs from blood, taken 11 to 12 days after vaccination. The gene calls are TRBV9 and TRBJ2-1; D is possibly TRBD2 (6 bases). This TCR was recovered from a man aged 45-65 years who received an inactivated influenza vaccine. This CDR3 reads CASSVGEGLYNEQFF. The CDR3 DNA is TGTGCCAGCAGCGTCGGAGAGGGACTCTACAATGAGCAGTTCTTC.